This entry features one T cell receptor beta chain sequence. This table comes from immunoSEQ multiplex PCR, and its TCRdb copy is limited to in-frame clones, with some not included. The sample consists of roughly 53,000 clones, about 78% of them appearing once. Per germline, CDR1 SGHAT and CDR2 FQDESV (reference sequence). The CDR3 covers 15 residues. Trimming removed 3 bases from V and 5 bases from J, with 16 bases in between. The data belong to a study of blood T cell repertoires in COVID-19. V gene TRBV11-1 combines with J gene TRBJ2-5; D call uncertain. Sequencing was done on a sample of peripheral blood. The source of this sequence is a man aged 45-65 years with active or convalescent COVID-19. CDR3 in DNA: TGTGCCAGCAGCTTTTCTGCAAGTCTTCAGGAGACCCAGTACTTC. Its translation: CASSFSASLQETQYF.